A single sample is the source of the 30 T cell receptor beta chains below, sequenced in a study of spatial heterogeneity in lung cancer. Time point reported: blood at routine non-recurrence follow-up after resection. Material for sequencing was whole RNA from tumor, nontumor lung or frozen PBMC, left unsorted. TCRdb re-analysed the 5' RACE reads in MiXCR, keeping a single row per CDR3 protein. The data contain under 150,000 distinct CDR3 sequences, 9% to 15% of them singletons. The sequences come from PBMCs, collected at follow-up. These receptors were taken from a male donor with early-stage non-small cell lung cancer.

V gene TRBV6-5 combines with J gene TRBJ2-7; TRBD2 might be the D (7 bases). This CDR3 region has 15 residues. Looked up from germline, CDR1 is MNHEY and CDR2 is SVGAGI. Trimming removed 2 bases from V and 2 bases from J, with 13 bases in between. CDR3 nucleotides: TGTGCCAGCAGTTACGGAGGGGGGGCCACCTACGAGCAGTACTTC. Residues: CASSYGGGATYEQYF.

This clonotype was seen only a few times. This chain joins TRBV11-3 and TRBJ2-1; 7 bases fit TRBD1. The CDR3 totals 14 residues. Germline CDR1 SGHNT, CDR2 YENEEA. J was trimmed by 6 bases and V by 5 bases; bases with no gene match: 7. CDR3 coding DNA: TGTGCCAGCAGCACAGGGGCGGGTAGCAATGAGCAGTTCTTC. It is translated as CASSTGAGSNEQFF.

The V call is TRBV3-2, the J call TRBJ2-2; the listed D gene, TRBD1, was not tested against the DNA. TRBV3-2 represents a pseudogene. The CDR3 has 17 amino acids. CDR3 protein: CASSRLRPGENTGELFF. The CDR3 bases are TGTGCCAGCAGCCGACTGAGGCCGGGGGAGAACACCGGGGAGCTGTTTTTT.

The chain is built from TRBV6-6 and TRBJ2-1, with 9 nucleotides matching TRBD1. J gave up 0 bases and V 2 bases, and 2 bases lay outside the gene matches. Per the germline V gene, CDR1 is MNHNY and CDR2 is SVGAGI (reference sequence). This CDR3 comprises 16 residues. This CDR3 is CASSYRTGDSYNEQFF. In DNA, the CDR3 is TGTGCCAGCAGTTACCGGACAGGGGACTCCTACAATGAGCAGTTCTTC.

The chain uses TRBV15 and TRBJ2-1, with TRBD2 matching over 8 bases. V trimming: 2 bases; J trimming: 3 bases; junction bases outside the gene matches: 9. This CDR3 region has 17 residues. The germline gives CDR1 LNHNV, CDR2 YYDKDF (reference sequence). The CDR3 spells CATSRTPLAGGYNEQFF. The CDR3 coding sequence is TGTGCCACCAGCAGAACCCCCTTGGCGGGGGGCTACAATGAGCAGTTCTTC.

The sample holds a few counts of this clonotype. The CDR3 spells CSVTPGTQNTGELFF. CDR3 coding DNA: TGCAGCGTTACCCCCGGGACACAAAACACCGGGGAGCTGTTTTTT. This chain uses TRBV29-1 with TRBJ2-2, with D perhaps matching TRBD1 (6 bases). CDR1 and CDR2 (germline): SQVTM, ANQGSEA. This CDR3 spans 15 amino acids. Trimming removed 5 bases from V and 2 bases from J, with 15 bases in between.

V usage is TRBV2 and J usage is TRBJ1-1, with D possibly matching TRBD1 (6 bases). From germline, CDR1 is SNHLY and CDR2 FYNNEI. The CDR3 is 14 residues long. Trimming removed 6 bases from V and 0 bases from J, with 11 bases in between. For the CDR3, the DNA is TGTGCCAGCAGAGACGGACAGTTGAACACTGAAGCTTTCTTT. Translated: CASRDGQLNTEAFF.

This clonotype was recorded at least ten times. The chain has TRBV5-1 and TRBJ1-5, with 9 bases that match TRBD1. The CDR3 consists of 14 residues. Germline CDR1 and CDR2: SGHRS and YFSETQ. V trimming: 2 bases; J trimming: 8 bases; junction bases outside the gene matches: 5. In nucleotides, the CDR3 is TGCGCCAGCAGCTTAGGACAGGGGAACGAGCCCCAGCATTTT. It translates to CASSLGQGNEPQHF.

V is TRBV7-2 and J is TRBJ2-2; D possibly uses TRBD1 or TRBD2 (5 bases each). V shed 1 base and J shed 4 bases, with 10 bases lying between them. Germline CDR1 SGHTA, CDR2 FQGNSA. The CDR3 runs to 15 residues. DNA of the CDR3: TGTGCCAGCAGCTTAGGGGGGTTAGGCACCGGGGAGCTGTTTTTT. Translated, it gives CASSLGGLGTGELFF. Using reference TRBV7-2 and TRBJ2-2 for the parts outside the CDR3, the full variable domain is GAGVSQSPSNKVTEKGKDVELRCDPISGHTALYWYRQSLGQGLEFLIYFQGNSAPDKSGLPSDRFSAERTGGSVSTLTIQRTQQEDSAVYLCASSLGGLGTGELFFGEGSRLTVL.

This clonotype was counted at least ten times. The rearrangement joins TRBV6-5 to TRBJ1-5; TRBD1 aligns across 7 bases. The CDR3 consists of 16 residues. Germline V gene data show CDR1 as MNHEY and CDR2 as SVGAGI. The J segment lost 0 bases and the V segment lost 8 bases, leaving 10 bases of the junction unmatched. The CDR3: CASRETGTYSNQPQHF. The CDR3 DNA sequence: TGTGCCAGCCGAGAGACAGGGACCTATAGCAATCAGCCCCAGCATTTT.

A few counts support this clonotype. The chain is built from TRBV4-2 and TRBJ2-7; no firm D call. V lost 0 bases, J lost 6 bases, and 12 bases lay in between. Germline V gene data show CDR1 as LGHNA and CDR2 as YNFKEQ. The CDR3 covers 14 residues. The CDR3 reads CASSQEGSLSEQYF. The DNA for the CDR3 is TGTGCCAGCAGCCAAGAAGGGTCTCTGTCCGAGCAGTACTTC.

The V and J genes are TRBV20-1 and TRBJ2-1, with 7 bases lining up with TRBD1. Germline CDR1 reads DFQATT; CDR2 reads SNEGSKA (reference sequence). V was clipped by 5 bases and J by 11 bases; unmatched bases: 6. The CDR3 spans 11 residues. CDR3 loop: CSAPLDRKQFF. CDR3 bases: TGCAGTGCTCCTCTGGACAGGAAGCAGTTCTTC.

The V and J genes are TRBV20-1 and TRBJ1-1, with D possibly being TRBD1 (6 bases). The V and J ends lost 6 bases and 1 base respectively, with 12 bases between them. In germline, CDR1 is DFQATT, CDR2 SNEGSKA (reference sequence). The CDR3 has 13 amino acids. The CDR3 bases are TGCAGTGCCCAGAGGGACACGAACACTGAAGCTTTCTTT. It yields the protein CSAQRDTNTEAFF.

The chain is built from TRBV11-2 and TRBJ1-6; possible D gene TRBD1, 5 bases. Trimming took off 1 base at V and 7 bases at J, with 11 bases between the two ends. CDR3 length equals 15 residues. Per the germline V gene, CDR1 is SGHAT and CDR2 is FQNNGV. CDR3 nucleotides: TGTGCCAGCAGCTTAGGGCCAGGGCTCAATTCACCCCTCCACTTT. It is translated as CASSLGPGLNSPLHF. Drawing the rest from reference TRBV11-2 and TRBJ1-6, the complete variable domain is EAGVAQSPRYKIIEKRQSVAFWCNPISGHATLYWYQQILGQGPKLLIQFQNNGVVDDSQLPKDRFSAERLKGVDSTLKIQPAKLEDSAVYLCASSLGPGLNSPLHFGNGTRLTVT.

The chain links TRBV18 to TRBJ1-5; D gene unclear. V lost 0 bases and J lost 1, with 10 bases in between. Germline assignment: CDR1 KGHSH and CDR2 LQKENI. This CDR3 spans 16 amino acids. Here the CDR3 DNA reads TGTGCCAGCTCACCACCGTCACAGACGAGCAATCAGCCCCAGCATTTT. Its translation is CASSPPSQTSNQPQHF.

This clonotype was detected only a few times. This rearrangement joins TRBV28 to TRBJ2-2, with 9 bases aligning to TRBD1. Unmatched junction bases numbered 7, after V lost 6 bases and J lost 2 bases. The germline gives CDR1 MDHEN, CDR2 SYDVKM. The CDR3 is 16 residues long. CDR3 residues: CASSVQGARNTGELFF. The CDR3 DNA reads TGTGCCAGCAGCGTACAGGGGGCGCGAAACACCGGGGAGCTGTTTTTT.

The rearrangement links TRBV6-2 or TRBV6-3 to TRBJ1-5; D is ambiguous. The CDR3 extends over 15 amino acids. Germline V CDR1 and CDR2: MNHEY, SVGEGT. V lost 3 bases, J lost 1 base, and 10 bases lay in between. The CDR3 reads CASSYGFVSNQPQHF. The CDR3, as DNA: TGTGCCAGCAGTTATGGGTTCGTAAGCAATCAGCCCCAGCATTTT.

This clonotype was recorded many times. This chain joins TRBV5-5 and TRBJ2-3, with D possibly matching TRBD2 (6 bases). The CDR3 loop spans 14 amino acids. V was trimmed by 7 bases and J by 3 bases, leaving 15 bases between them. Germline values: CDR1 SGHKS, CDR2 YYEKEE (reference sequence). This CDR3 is CASGGAGPTDTQYF. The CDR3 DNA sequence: TGTGCCAGCGGCGGGGCAGGGCCAACAGATACGCAGTATTTT. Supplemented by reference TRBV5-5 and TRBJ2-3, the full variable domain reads DAGVTQSPTHLIKTRGQQVTLRCSPISGHKSVSWYQQVLGQGPQFIFQYYEKEERGRGNFPDRFSARQFPNYSSELNVNALLLGDSALYLCASGGAGPTDTQYFGPGTRLTVL.

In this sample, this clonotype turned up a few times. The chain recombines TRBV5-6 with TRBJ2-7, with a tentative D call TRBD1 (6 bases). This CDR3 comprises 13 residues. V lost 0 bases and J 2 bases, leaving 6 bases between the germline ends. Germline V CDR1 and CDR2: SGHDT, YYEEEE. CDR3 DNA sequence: TGTGCCAGCAGCTTGGACAGGGCCTACGAGCAGTACTTC. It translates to CASSLDRAYEQYF.

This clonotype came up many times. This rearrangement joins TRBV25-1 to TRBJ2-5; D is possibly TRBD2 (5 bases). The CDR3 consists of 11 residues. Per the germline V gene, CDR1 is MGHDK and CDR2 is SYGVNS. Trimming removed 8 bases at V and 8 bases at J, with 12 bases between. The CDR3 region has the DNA TGTGCCAGCGCGGGCTGGGAAACCCAGTACTTC. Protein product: CASAGWETQYF.

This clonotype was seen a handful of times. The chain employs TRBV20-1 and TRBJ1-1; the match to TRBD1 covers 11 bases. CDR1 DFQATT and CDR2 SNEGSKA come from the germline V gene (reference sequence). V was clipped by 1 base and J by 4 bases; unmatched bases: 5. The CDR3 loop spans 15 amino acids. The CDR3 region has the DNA TGCAGTGCTAGAGTTCCTGGACAGGGGGCCACTGAAGCTTTCTTT. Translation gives CSARVPGQGATEAFF.

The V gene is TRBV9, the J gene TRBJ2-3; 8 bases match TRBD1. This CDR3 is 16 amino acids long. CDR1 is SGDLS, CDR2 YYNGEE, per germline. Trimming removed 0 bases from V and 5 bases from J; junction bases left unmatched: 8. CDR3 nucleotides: TGTGCCAGCAGCGTAGGGCCAGGGGGCAGGGAAGATACGCAGTATTTT. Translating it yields CASSVGPGGREDTQYF.

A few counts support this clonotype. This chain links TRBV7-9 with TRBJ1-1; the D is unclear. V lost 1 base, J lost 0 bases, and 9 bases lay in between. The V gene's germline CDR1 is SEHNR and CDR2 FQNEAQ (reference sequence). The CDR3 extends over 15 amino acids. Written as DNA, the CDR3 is TGTGCCAGCAGCTTAGTTGACGGGTTGAACACTGAAGCTTTCTTT. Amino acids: CASSLVDGLNTEAFF. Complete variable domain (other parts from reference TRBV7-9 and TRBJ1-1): DTGVSQNPRHKITKRGQNVTFRCDPISEHNRLYWYRQTLGQGPEFLTYFQNEAQLEKSRLLSDRFSAERPKGSFSTLEIQRTEQGDSAMYLCASSLVDGLNTEAFFGQGTRLTVV.

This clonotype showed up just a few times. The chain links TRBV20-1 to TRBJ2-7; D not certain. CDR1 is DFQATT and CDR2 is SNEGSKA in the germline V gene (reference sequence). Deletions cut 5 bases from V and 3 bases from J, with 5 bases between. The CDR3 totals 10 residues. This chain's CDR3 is CSASNYEQYF. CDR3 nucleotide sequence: TGCAGTGCTTCAAACTACGAGCAGTACTTC.

The CDR3 sequence: CASRDRVQETQYF. The CDR3 nucleotides read TGTGCCAGCAGGGACAGGGTCCAAGAGACCCAGTACTTC. This chain uses TRBV2 with TRBJ2-5; the match to TRBD1 covers 8 bases. With 6 bases clipped from V and 1 base from J, the junction kept 1 base outside the gene matches. This CDR3 is built from 13 residues. In germline, CDR1 is SNHLY, CDR2 FYNNEI.

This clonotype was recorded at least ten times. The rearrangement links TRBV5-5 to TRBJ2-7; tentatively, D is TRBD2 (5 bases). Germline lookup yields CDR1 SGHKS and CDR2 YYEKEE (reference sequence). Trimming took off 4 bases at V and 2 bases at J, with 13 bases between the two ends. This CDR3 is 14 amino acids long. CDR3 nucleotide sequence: TGTGCCAGCAGCAGGACCCCGGGAACCTACGAGCAGTACTTC. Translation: CASSRTPGTYEQYF.

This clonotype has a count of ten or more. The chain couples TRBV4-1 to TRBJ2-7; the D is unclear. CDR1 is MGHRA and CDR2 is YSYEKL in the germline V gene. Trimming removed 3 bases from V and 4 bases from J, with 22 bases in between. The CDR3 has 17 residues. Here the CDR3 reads CASSQYGRGKGRYEQYF. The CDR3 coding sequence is TGCGCCAGCAGCCAGTATGGCCGTGGAAAGGGTAGATACGAGCAGTACTTC.

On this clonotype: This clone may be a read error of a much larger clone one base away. In DNA, the CDR3 is TGTGCCAGCAGCCAGACAGGGGGCTGGAGGAACGCTGAAGCTTTCTTT. Amino acid sequence: CASSQTGGWRNAEAFF. The chain recombines TRBV3-1 with TRBJ1-1, with 10 bases that match TRBD1. Germline CDR1 is LGHDT and CDR2 is YNNKEL (reference sequence). CDR3 length equals 16 residues.

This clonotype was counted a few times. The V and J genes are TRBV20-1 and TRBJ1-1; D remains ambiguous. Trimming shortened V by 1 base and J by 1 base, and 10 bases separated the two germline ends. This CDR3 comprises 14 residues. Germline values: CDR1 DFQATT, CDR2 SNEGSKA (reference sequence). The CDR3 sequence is CSARVPGPNTEAFF. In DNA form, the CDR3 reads TGCAGTGCTAGAGTTCCCGGGCCGAACACTGAAGCTTTCTTT.

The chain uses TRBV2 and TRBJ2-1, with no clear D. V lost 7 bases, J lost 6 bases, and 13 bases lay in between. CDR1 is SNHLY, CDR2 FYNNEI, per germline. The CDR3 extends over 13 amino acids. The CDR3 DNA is TGTGCCAGCAACGGTGCAGGCCTCAATGAGCAGTTCTTC. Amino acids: CASNGAGLNEQFF.